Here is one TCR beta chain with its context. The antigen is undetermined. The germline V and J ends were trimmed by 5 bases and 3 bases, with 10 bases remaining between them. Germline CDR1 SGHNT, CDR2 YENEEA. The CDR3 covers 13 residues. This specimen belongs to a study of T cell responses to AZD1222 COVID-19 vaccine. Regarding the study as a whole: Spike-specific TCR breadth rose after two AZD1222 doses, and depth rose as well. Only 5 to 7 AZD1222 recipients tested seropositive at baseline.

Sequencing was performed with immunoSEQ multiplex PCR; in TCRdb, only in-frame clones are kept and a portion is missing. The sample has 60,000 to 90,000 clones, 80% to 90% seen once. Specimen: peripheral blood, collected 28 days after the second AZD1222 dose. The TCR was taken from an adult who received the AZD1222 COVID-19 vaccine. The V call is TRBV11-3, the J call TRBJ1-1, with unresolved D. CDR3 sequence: CASSTTRDTEAFF. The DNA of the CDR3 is TGTGCCAGCAGCACCACTAGGGACACTGAAGCTTTCTTT.